One sample yielded the 3 T cell receptor beta chains listed below, sequenced in a study of T cells in Graves' hyperthyroidism and ophthalmopathy (dated by TCRdb to the late 2010s). Libraries came from multiplex PCR. Sequencing took place on an Illumina HiSeq 2000. TCR beta CDR3 regions were amplified from RNA transcripts. A first-round RT-PCR of the TCR CDR3 used the HTBI primer set with the Qiagen OneStep RT-PCR kit. The public reads were quality trimmed at Q25 with fastp and then assembled into clones with MiXCR by TCRdb, keeping productive beta chains. CDR3 protein sequences are deduplicated, and each keeps its most common genes and DNA. A total of hundreds of thousands of distinct CDR3 sequences appear in this sample, roughly 15% of them only once. The ten largest clones add up to around 9.6% of the sample. The sequencing input was blood. The origin of the receptors is a woman under 30 with Graves' hyperthyroidism.

This chain uses TRBV11-2 with TRBJ2-3, with 13 nucleotides matching TRBD2. V gave up 6 bases and J gave up 5 bases; unmatched junction bases: 11. The CDR3 runs 17 residues. Germline V lookup: CDR1 SGHAT, CDR2 FQNNGV. CDR3 in amino acids: CASSSLAGGPNQDTQYF. CDR3 coding DNA: TGTGCCAGCAGTTCACTAGCGGGAGGGCCGAATCAAGATACGCAGTATTTT. Looking up the rest from reference TRBV11-2 and TRBJ2-3 gives the full variable domain: EAGVAQSPRYKIIEKRQSVAFWCNPISGHATLYWYQQILGQGPKLLIQFQNNGVVDDSQLPKDRFSAERLKGVDSTLKIQPAKLEDSAVYLCASSSLAGGPNQDTQYFGPGTRLTVL.

V and J are TRBV11-3 and TRBJ1-4, with a weak D call TRBD1 (5 bases). Looked up from germline, CDR1 is SGHNT and CDR2 is YENEEA. V was trimmed by 5 bases and J by 5 bases, leaving 12 bases between them. The CDR3 contains 14 residues. The CDR3, as DNA: TGTGCCAGCAGCCTTAACTACAGGAATGAAAAACTGTTTTTT. Its translation: CASSLNYRNEKLFF.

In this sample, this clonotype turned up many times. The chain has TRBV30 and TRBJ2-3; TRBD2 is a possible D gene (5 bases). CDR3 length equals 13 residues. With 2 bases removed from V and 4 bases from J, the gap between germline ends came to 10 bases. Germline V gene lookup returns CDR1 GTSNPN and CDR2 SVGIG (reference sequence). The CDR3 here is CAWSLLAPDTQYF. DNA of the CDR3: TGTGCCTGGAGTCTTCTAGCTCCAGATACGCAGTATTTT.